This TCR beta chain was captured by sequencing in a study of human T cells and chemical hapten exposure. Time point described: patch test 3, about 24 weeks after DPC sensitization. Specified treatment: therapeutic diphenylcyclopropenone sensitization with weekly scalp DPC. The starting material, unfractionated whole blood, was used for total RNA extraction. This clonotype was detected ten times or more. As processed by the authors: Sample TCR counts, which ranged from about 20,000 to 690,600, had a median of roughly 92,000. TCRdb re-analysed the RACE reads in MiXCR, keeping a single row per CDR3 protein. These V and J calls rely on TCRdb rather than the paper's analysis. The sample yields roughly 39,000 distinct CDR3 sequences, roughly 13% seen once. V shed 1 base and J shed 12 bases, with 10 bases lying between them. CDR3 length: 12 amino acids. CDR1 is LNHDA and CDR2 is SQIVND in the germline V gene (reference sequence).

The J gene is TRBJ2-1, the V gene TRBV19; D is undetermined. This receptor was obtained from a middle-aged woman with alopecia areata. Some clones in this sample may be carry-over from other donors' samples. The input for sequencing was whole blood, taken in connection with sensitization to the hapten diphenylcyclopropenone (DPC). The CDR3 loop is CASSIGDQVQFF. The CDR3 coding sequence is TGTGCCAGTAGTATAGGTGATCAGGTGCAGTTCTTC.